The T cell receptor beta chain described here comes from a study of blood T cell repertoires in COVID-19. Turning to the study itself: In each case, the material was cDNA or gDNA derived from T cells, B-cell-depleted T cells, or PBMCs.

Per the authors' pipeline: Amplification from reference gene primers served as the basis for estimated nucleated cell counts. The data were produced by immunoSEQ multiplex PCR, yet TCRdb's version contains in-frame clones alone and is incomplete. V, J and clone size were drawn from that table, and D and trimming were deduced from the DNA. The table shows about 190,000 clones, with about three quarters occurring only once. V lost 5 bases, J lost 3 bases, and 5 bases lay in between. Germline CDR1 reads MNHEY; CDR2 reads SVGEGT. This CDR3 contains 11 residues. The rearrangement links TRBV6-2 or TRBV6-3 to TRBJ2-7; no clear D gene. The receptor was isolated from a woman at least 80 years old with active or convalescent COVID-19. Sequencing was done on a sample of peripheral blood. CDR3 nucleotide sequence: TGTGCCAGCAGTATTTACTACGAGCAGTACTTC. This codes for CASSIYYEQYF.